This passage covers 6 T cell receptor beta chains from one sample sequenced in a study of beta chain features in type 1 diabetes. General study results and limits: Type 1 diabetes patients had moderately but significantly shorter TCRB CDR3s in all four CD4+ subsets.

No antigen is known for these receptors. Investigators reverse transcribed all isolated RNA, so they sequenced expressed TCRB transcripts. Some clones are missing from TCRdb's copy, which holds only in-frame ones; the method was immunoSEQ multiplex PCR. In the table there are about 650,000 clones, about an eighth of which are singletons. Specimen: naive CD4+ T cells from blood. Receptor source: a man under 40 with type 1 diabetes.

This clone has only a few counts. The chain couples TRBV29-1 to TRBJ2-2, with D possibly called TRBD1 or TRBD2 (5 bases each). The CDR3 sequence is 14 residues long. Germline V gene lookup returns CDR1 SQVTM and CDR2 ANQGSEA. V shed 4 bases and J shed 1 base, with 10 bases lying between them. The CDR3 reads CSVVVGVNTGELFF. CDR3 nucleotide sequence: TGCAGCGTTGTCGTGGGGGTGAACACCGGGGAGCTGTTTTTT.

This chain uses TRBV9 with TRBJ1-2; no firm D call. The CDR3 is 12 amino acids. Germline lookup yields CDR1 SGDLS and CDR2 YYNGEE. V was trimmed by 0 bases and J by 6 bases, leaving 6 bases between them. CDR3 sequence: CASSVVGHGYTF. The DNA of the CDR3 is TGTGCCAGCAGCGTAGTCGGCCATGGCTACACCTTC.

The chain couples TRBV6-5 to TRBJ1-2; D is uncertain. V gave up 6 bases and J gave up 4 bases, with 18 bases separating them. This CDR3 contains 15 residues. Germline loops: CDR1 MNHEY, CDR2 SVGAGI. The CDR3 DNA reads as TGTGCCAGCAGCCGAAATCAGGCTATCGGCTATGGCTACACCTTC. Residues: CASSRNQAIGYGYTF.

The CDR3 protein is CASSATEVSTDTQYF. The CDR3 DNA sequence: TGTGCCAGCAGCGCGACGGAGGTTAGCACAGATACGCAGTATTTT. J is TRBJ2-3 and V is TRBV27, with a possible D match to TRBD2 (5 bases). The CDR3 spans 15 residues. The germline V gene encodes CDR1 MNHEY and CDR2 SMNVEV (reference sequence). Trimming shortened V by 6 bases and J by 0 bases, and 13 bases separated the two germline ends.

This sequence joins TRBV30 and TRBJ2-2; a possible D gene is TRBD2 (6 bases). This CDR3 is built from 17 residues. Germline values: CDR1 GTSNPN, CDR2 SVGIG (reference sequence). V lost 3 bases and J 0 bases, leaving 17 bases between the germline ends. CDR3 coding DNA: TGTGCCTGGAGCCCGGTTTGGGCGGGGACGAACACCGGGGAGCTGTTTTTT. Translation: CAWSPVWAGTNTGELFF.

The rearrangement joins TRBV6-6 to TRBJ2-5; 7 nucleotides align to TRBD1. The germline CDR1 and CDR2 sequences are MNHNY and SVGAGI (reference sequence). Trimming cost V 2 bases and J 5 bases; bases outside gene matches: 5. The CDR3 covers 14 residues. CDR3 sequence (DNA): TGTGCCAGCAGTTACGAGACAGGGTGGGAGACCCAGTACTTC. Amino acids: CASSYETGWETQYF.